What follows are 27 T cell receptor beta chains derived from one specimen sequenced in a study of OX40 agonist ivuxolimab in advanced cancers. The receptor library was made with the immunoSEQ multiplex PCR assay. Not all clones reach the TCRdb copy of this immuneACCESS table, which keeps in-frame sequences only. Checked studies attribute under half of the gap to unresolved V genes and leave the rest unexplained. This sample comprises about 73,000 clones, just under 90% of them detected only once. The ten largest clones capture roughly 11% of the sample. Source: CD4+ or CD8+ T cells sorted from blood, taken in a trial of the OX40 agonist ivuxolimab. These receptors all stem from an adult with an advanced solid tumor such as melanoma, head and neck, liver or kidney cancer.

The CDR3 reads CASSLGSAGASTDTQYF. CDR3 DNA sequence: TGTGCCAGCAGCTTGGGGAGCGCAGGTGCTAGCACAGATACGCAGTATTTT. The V gene is TRBV7-6, the J gene TRBJ2-3, with D possibly matching TRBD2 (5 bases). Trimming cost V 3 bases and J 0 bases, with 16 bases left between them. This CDR3 has 17 residues. In germline, CDR1 is SGHVS, CDR2 FNYEAQ.

The chain has TRBV11-2 and TRBJ2-7, with 7 bases identical to TRBD2. There are 12 residues in the CDR3. Germline-derived CDR1 and CDR2 are SGHAT and FQNNGV. The V and J ends lost 5 bases and 6 bases, in that order; junction bases with no gene match: 4. This chain's CDR3 is CASSRSGGEQYF. CDR3 coding DNA: TGTGCCAGCAGCCGCTCGGGAGGCGAGCAGTACTTC.

The chain has TRBV2 and TRBJ2-5; TRBD2 agrees at 12 bases. The germline V gene has CDR1 SNHLY and CDR2 FYNNEI. The CDR3 has 16 residues. J lost 2 bases, V lost 3 bases, and 4 bases had no gene match. CDR3 protein: CASSDPGLAGQETQYF. CDR3 DNA sequence: TGTGCCAGCAGTGACCCCGGACTAGCGGGACAAGAGACCCAGTACTTC.

V usage is TRBV5-6 and J usage is TRBJ2-5; 9 positions agree with TRBD2. V trimming: 4 bases; J trimming: 2 bases; junction bases outside the gene matches: 6. CDR1 and CDR2 (germline): SGHDT, YYEEEE. This CDR3 has 15 residues. CDR3 DNA: TGTGCCAGCAGCCCGCTTAGCGGGGGACAAGAGACCCAGTACTTC. It yields the protein CASSPLSGGQETQYF.

DNA of the CDR3: TGTGCCAGCATTGAGACAGGGGCCTACGAGCAGTACTTC. Its protein is CASIETGAYEQYF. The chain has TRBV28 and TRBJ2-7; 8 bases line up with TRBD1. Germline-derived CDR1 and CDR2 are MDHEN and SYDVKM. Germline trimming cut 7 bases from V and 2 bases from J; bases unmatched to any gene: 4. The CDR3 covers 13 residues. The full variable domain, its missing parts supplied by reference TRBV28 and TRBJ2-7, is DVKVTQSSRYLVKRTGEKVFLECVQDMDHENMFWYRQDPGLGLRLIYFSYDVKMKEKGDIPEGYSVSREKKERFSLILESASTNQTSMYLCASIETGAYEQYFGPGTRLTVT.

This CDR3 reads CAWAGWDIRRGEQFF. The CDR3 coding sequence is TGTGCCTGGGCGGGGTGGGACATTAGGCGCGGTGAGCAGTTCTTC. The V and J genes are TRBV30 and TRBJ2-1, with D perhaps matching TRBD1 or TRBD2 (6 bases each). The CDR3 is 15 residues long. The V gene lost 5 bases and the J gene lost 9 bases, with 23 bases spanning the gap. The germline V gene encodes CDR1 GTSNPN and CDR2 SVGIG (reference sequence).

The chain is built from TRBV29-1 and TRBJ2-7, with D maybe TRBD2 (6 bases). There are 15 residues in the CDR3. Germline loops: CDR1 SQVTM, CDR2 ANQGSEA. Trimming left V 2 bases short and J 3 bases short, with 17 bases between. CDR3 residues: CSVELPGSGVYEQYF. The DNA of the CDR3 is TGCAGCGTTGAACTCCCCGGGAGTGGAGTCTACGAGCAGTACTTC.

The chain has TRBV2 and TRBJ1-4, with D unclear. Germline-derived CDR1 and CDR2 are SNHLY and FYNNEI. Trimming took 7 bases from V and 8 from J, leaving 11 bases between them. The CDR3 has 12 residues. CDR3 residues: CASTETAEKLFF. CDR3 nucleotides: TGTGCCAGCACCGAGACGGCCGAAAAACTGTTTTTT. The variable domain in full, with the rest retrieved from reference TRBV2 and TRBJ1-4, is EPEVTQTPSHQVTQMGQEVILRCVPISNHLYFYWYRQILGQKVEFLVSFYNNEISEKSEIFDDQFSVERPDGSNFTLKIRSTKLEDSAMYFCASTETAEKLFFGSGTQLSVL.

The chain links TRBV5-4 to TRBJ2-7, with D tentatively TRBD2 (6 bases). Germline V lookup: CDR1 SGHNT, CDR2 YYREEE (reference sequence). This CDR3 has 15 residues. Trimming removed 4 bases at V and 0 bases at J, with 14 bases between. The CDR3 sequence is CASSQWGLSSYEQYF. The CDR3 region has the DNA TGTGCCAGCAGCCAATGGGGACTGAGCTCCTACGAGCAGTACTTC.

The chain recombines TRBV7-6 with TRBJ2-7, with D perhaps TRBD2 (6 bases). Germline V gene data show CDR1 as SGHVS and CDR2 as FNYEAQ. The V end lost 0 bases, the J end lost 1 base, and 10 bases lay between the germline ends. The CDR3 is 15 residues long. CDR3 in DNA: TGTGCCAGCAGCTTAGCGGCAGGGAGGTCCTACGAGCAGTACTTC. This sequence encodes CASSLAAGRSYEQYF. Supplemented by reference TRBV7-6 and TRBJ2-7, the full variable domain reads GAGVSQSPRYKVTKRGQDVALRCDPISGHVSLYWYRQALGQGPEFLTYFNYEAQQDKSGLPNDRFSAERPEGSISTLTIQRTEQRDSAMYRCASSLAAGRSYEQYFGPGTRLTVT.

The V and J genes are TRBV2 and TRBJ2-7, with D perhaps given as TRBD1 or TRBD2 (6 bases each). This CDR3 region has 14 residues. The germline CDR1 and CDR2 sequences are SNHLY and FYNNEI. Trimming removed 6 bases at V and 2 bases at J, with 14 bases between. CDR3 residues: CASSEGGMPYEQYF. The DNA for the CDR3 is TGTGCCAGCAGCGAGGGGGGTATGCCCTACGAGCAGTACTTC.

The chain combines TRBV27 with TRBJ2-2, with 7 bases matching TRBD2. CDR3 length: 13 residues. V lost 8 bases to trimming and J lost 4 bases; unmatched junction nucleotides: 4. Germline CDR1 and CDR2: MNHEY and SMNVEV (reference sequence). CDR3 protein: CASGKRGTGELFF. CDR3 DNA: TGTGCCAGCGGAAAGCGGGGCACCGGGGAGCTGTTTTTT.

The V gene is TRBV19, the J gene TRBJ2-2; tentatively, D is TRBD1 or TRBD2 (5 bases each). CDR1 and CDR2 (germline): LNHDA, SQIVND (reference sequence). This CDR3 comprises 15 residues. V shed 3 bases and J shed 2 bases, with 10 bases lying between them. The CDR3 loop is CASSIWGINTGELFF. The CDR3 nucleotides read TGTGCCAGTAGTATCTGGGGGATTAACACCGGGGAGCTGTTTTTT.

The chain recombines TRBV27 with TRBJ1-1; D is ambiguous. This CDR3 region has 14 residues. Germline values: CDR1 MNHEY, CDR2 SMNVEV (reference sequence). Trimming shortened V by 5 bases and J by 0 bases, and 10 bases separated the two germline ends. The CDR3 region is CASSEPKMNTEAFF. The CDR3 bases are TGTGCCAGCAGTGAACCGAAGATGAACACTGAAGCTTTCTTT.

CDR3 loop: CASETTGYNEQFF. The CDR3 DNA is TGTGCCAGTGAGACTACAGGCTACAATGAGCAGTTCTTC. This chain joins TRBV19 and TRBJ2-1; D could derive from TRBD1 or TRBD2 (5 bases each). This CDR3 has 13 amino acids. Germline loops: CDR1 LNHDA, CDR2 SQIVND (reference sequence). Trimming shortened V by 8 bases and J by 3 bases, and 11 bases separated the two germline ends.

This sequence joins TRBV6-5 and TRBJ1-5, with D uncertain. Germline loops: CDR1 MNHEY, CDR2 SVGAGI. Deletions cut 5 bases from V and 4 bases from J, with 12 bases between. The CDR3 totals 14 residues. CDR3 loop: CASSAGLGNQPQHF. CDR3 sequence (DNA): TGTGCCAGCAGTGCCGGCTTAGGGAATCAGCCCCAGCATTTT.

The CDR3 sequence is CASSVDFSNQPQHF. The CDR3 nucleotides read TGCGCCAGCAGCGTGGACTTTAGCAATCAGCCCCAGCATTTT. The chain links TRBV5-1 to TRBJ1-5, with D uncertain. This CDR3 is 14 amino acids long. V shed 4 bases and J shed 0 bases, with 8 bases lying between them. Looked up from germline, CDR1 is SGHRS and CDR2 is YFSETQ. The full variable domain, its missing parts supplied by reference TRBV5-1 and TRBJ1-5, is KAGVTQTPRYLIKTRGQQVTLSCSPISGHRSVSWYQQTPGQGLQFLFEYFSETQRNKGNFPGRFSGRQFSNSRSEMNVSTLELGDSALYLCASSVDFSNQPQHFGDGTRLSIL.

The chain has TRBV9 and TRBJ2-7; 7 bases line up with TRBD2. J was trimmed by 6 bases and V by 2 bases; bases with no gene match: 8. The CDR3 spans 14 residues. The germline gives CDR1 SGDLS, CDR2 YYNGEE. In nucleotides, the CDR3 is TGTGCCAGCAGCGTGACTAGCTCTCATCTCGAGCAGTACTTC. Protein sequence: CASSVTSSHLEQYF.

The gene calls are TRBV27 and TRBJ2-7; 8 bases line up with TRBD2. The junction had 14 bases not matched to a gene; V was cut back by 6 bases and J by 4 bases. Germline V lookup: CDR1 MNHEY, CDR2 SMNVEV (reference sequence). This CDR3 contains 16 residues. The CDR3 loop reads CASRRSGSGLLYEQYF. As DNA, the CDR3 is TGTGCCAGCAGACGAAGCGGGAGTGGGCTATTATACGAGCAGTACTTC.

This clone was seen once. CDR3 DNA sequence: TGTGCCAGCAGTTTCTTGGTTCTCTCTGGAAACACCATATATTTT. It encodes CASSFLVLSGNTIYF. The rearrangement links TRBV27 to TRBJ1-3; D gene uncertain. The V and J ends lost 3 bases and 0 bases respectively, with 9 bases between them. CDR1 and CDR2 from the germline V gene are MNHEY and SMNVEV (reference sequence). CDR3 size: 15 residues.

J is TRBJ2-3 and V is TRBV9, with 7 bases fitting TRBD1. The V segment lost 0 bases and the J segment 4 bases; nucleotides outside the gene matches: 8. CDR1 is SGDLS, CDR2 YYNGEE, per germline. The CDR3 sequence is 16 residues long. CDR3 protein: CASSVGKGAGSDTQYF. CDR3 in DNA: TGTGCCAGCAGCGTAGGGAAGGGGGCCGGCTCAGATACGCAGTATTTT. Combining the CDR3 with reference TRBV9 and TRBJ2-3 gives the whole variable domain DSGVTQTPKHLITATGQRVTLRCSPRSGDLSVYWYQQSLDQGLQFLIQYYNGEERAKGNILERFSAQQFPDLHSELNLSSLELGDSALYFCASSVGKGAGSDTQYFGPGTRLTVL.

V is TRBV9 and J is TRBJ1-2; 9 nucleotides align to TRBD1. V shed 2 bases, J shed 6 bases, and the junction held 5 bases outside the gene matches. The CDR3 contains 14 residues. Germline CDR1 reads SGDLS; CDR2 reads YYNGEE. Here the CDR3 reads CASSVGQGGNGYTF. CDR3 nucleotides: TGTGCCAGCAGCGTGGGACAGGGCGGGAATGGCTACACCTTC.

This chain connects TRBV18 to TRBJ1-1; 8 positions agree with TRBD1. J lost 5 bases, V lost 2 bases, and 7 bases had no gene match. The germline gives CDR1 KGHSH, CDR2 LQKENI. The CDR3 loop spans 15 amino acids. The CDR3 here is CASSPSQGGFTEAFF. The CDR3 DNA follows: TGTGCCAGCTCACCATCACAGGGGGGGTTTACTGAAGCTTTCTTT.

This clone appeared once. V usage is TRBV7-8 and J usage is TRBJ2-1, with 8 positions matching TRBD2. The CDR3 has 16 amino acids. Per the germline V gene, CDR1 is SGHVS and CDR2 is FQNEAQ. J was trimmed by 3 bases and V by 5 bases; bases with no gene match: 9. This chain's CDR3 is CASSPTGGRGYNEQFF. The DNA of the CDR3 is TGTGCCAGCAGCCCTACGGGGGGGCGGGGCTACAATGAGCAGTTCTTC.

This clone came up once. The chain recombines TRBV19 with TRBJ2-7; no firm D call. V lost 5 bases and J lost 6, with 8 bases in between. The germline CDR1 and CDR2 sequences are LNHDA and SQIVND (reference sequence). The CDR3 contains 11 residues. The CDR3 sequence is CASSEGLEQYF. CDR3 nucleotide sequence: TGTGCCAGTAGTGAAGGGCTCGAGCAGTACTTC. The full variable domain, its missing parts supplied by reference TRBV19 and TRBJ2-7, is DGGITQSPKYLFRKEGQNVTLSCEQNLNHDAMYWYRQDPGQGLRLIYYSQIVNDFQKGDIAEGYSVSREKKESFPLTVTSAQKNPTAFYLCASSEGLEQYFGPGTRLTVT.

J is TRBJ2-7 and V is TRBV27, with D possibly being TRBD1 or TRBD2 (5 bases each). Germline loops: CDR1 MNHEY, CDR2 SMNVEV (reference sequence). This CDR3 is built from 14 residues. Between the trimmed V and J ends, which lost 8 bases and 0 bases, there was a span of 14 bases. This chain's CDR3 is CASAYRDGSYEQYF. In nucleotides, the CDR3 is TGTGCCAGCGCGTACCGGGACGGCTCCTACGAGCAGTACTTC.

This chain uses TRBV2 with TRBJ2-7; D remains ambiguous. Trimming removed 0 bases from V and 3 bases from J, with 18 bases in between. From germline, CDR1 is SNHLY and CDR2 FYNNEI. CDR3 length equals 17 residues. CDR3 DNA: TGTGCCAGCAGTGAAGCTGTATGGGGTACCCGTTTCTACGAGCAGTACTTC. Translation: CASSEAVWGTRFYEQYF. Variable domain in full (rest from reference TRBV2 and TRBJ2-7): EPEVTQTPSHQVTQMGQEVILRCVPISNHLYFYWYRQILGQKVEFLVSFYNNEISEKSEIFDDQFSVERPDGSNFTLKIRSTKLEDSAMYFCASSEAVWGTRFYEQYFGPGTRLTVT.